This TCR beta chain was obtained from a study of T cell responses to AZD1222 COVID-19 vaccine. The protocol was immunoSEQ multiplex PCR, while the TCRdb copy is restricted to in-frame clones and leaves out a portion. The sample lists about 180,000 clones; 85% to 95% were seen once. CDR3 length: 14 residues. V was clipped by 2 bases and J by 0 bases, with 7 bases between them. The germline V gene encodes CDR1 MDHEN and CDR2 SYDVKM. The chain couples TRBV28 to TRBJ1-1; D is unclear. The source was peripheral blood, collected 28 days after the second dose of the MenACWY control vaccine. This sequence was found in an adult who received the MenACWY meningococcal vaccine as a control. CDR3 bases: TGTGCCAGCAGTTTAGGGCTCATGAACACTGAAGCTTTCTTT. It specifies CASSLGLMNTEAFF.